The 30 T cell receptor beta chains below were found in one sample sequenced in a study of T cell changes during pregnancy in multiple sclerosis (dated by TCRdb to the late 2010s). Library prep was done by the immunoSEQ multiplex PCR assay. Here the immuneACCESS table is served through TCRdb, limited to in-frame sequences with V and J called. Missing clones are a known gap in these copies; in checked studies unresolved V genes cover under half, and the rest lacks a known reason. The sample profile shows around 60,000 clones; 90% to 95% of them were found once. Less than 4.5% of the sample is in the top ten clones. Sequencing was performed on CD8+ T cells from peripheral blood mononuclear cells, taken in the third trimester of pregnancy. The source of these receptors is a female donor with multiple sclerosis, enrolled in a pregnancy study.

This chain uses TRBV6-1 with TRBJ2-7, with 10 nucleotides matching TRBD2. V lost 7 bases, J lost 5 bases, and 11 bases stayed unmatched. This CDR3 is 15 amino acids long. Germline values: CDR1 MNHNS, CDR2 SASEGT. CDR3 amino acids: CASKDVAGGLDEQYF. CDR3 coding DNA: TGTGCCAGCAAGGACGTAGCGGGAGGTTTAGACGAGCAGTACTTC.

V and J are TRBV4-1 and TRBJ1-1; no reliable D call. Germline V gene data show CDR1 as MGHRA and CDR2 as YSYEKL. Trimming stripped 7 bases from V and 11 bases from J, with 20 bases between. The CDR3 has 13 residues. The CDR3 reads CASTPTPGVGAFF. CDR3 coding DNA: TGCGCCAGCACCCCTACCCCCGGGGTCGGGGCTTTCTTT.

This chain links TRBV7-6 with TRBJ2-3; the D gene is possibly TRBD2 (6 bases). Germline V gene sequence: CDR1 SGHVS, CDR2 FNYEAQ. The CDR3 is made up of 17 amino acids. With 4 bases removed from V and 0 bases from J, the gap between germline ends came to 17 bases. CDR3 sequence: CASSSRLDGTSTDTQYF. In nucleotides, the CDR3 is TGTGCCAGCAGCTCGAGACTAGATGGAACTAGCACAGATACGCAGTATTTT.

J is TRBJ2-7 and V is TRBV2; D perhaps matches TRBD2 (5 bases). From germline, CDR1 is SNHLY and CDR2 FYNNEI. CDR3 length: 13 residues. Trimming pared 2 bases from V and 2 bases from J, leaving 7 bases between. The CDR3 DNA reads TGTGCCAGCAGTGAACCCGGGGCCTACGAGCAGTACTTC. It encodes CASSEPGAYEQYF.

The chain carries TRBV2 and TRBJ2-1, with D uncertain. The CDR3 sequence is 12 residues long. Germline CDR1 reads SNHLY; CDR2 reads FYNNEI. Trimming removed 3 bases from V and 7 bases from J, with 7 bases in between. CDR3 sequence: CASSDASNEQFF. CDR3 nucleotide sequence: TGTGCCAGCAGTGATGCGTCGAATGAGCAGTTCTTC.

The chain joins TRBV4-1 to TRBJ2-1, with D perhaps TRBD2 (6 bases). V lost 1 base to trimming and J lost 8 bases, with 12 bases between them. Germline CDR1 reads MGHRA; CDR2 reads YSYEKL. The CDR3 covers 14 residues. CDR3 region: CASSQGRGGHEQFF. DNA of the CDR3: TGCGCCAGCAGCCAAGGGAGGGGAGGACATGAGCAGTTCTTC.

This clone was counted once. The CDR3 region is CASSLAGGNEQFF. In DNA form, the CDR3 reads TGTGCCAGTAGCCTAGCGGGAGGCAATGAGCAGTTCTTC. This chain links TRBV19 with TRBJ2-1; the match to TRBD2 covers 11 bases. The germline V gene has CDR1 LNHDA and CDR2 SQIVND (reference sequence). The CDR3 has 13 amino acids. J gave up 6 bases and V 6 bases, and 1 base lay outside the gene matches.

This clone has just one count. The chain uses TRBV10-3 and TRBJ2-1, with a possible D match to TRBD2 (5 bases). Trimming removed 0 bases from V and 2 bases from J, with 11 bases in between. The CDR3 contains 16 residues. Germline assignment: CDR1 ENHRY and CDR2 SYGVKD. The CDR3 region is CAISESISVPYNEQFF. The CDR3 region has the DNA TGTGCCATCAGTGAGTCGATTAGCGTCCCCTACAATGAGCAGTTCTTC.

The V call is TRBV28, the J call TRBJ2-3, with 10 bases fitting TRBD2. Unmatched junction bases numbered 12, after V lost 4 bases and J lost 2 bases. The CDR3 is 18 residues long. Germline V CDR1 and CDR2: MDHEN, SYDVKM. CDR3 DNA: TGTGCCAGCAGTTCCAATAGCGGGAGGCCCACCTCCACAGATACGCAGTATTTT. Amino acids: CASSSNSGRPTSTDTQYF. Supplemented by reference TRBV28 and TRBJ2-3, the full variable domain reads DVKVTQSSRYLVKRTGEKVFLECVQDMDHENMFWYRQDPGLGLRLIYFSYDVKMKEKGDIPEGYSVSREKKERFSLILESASTNQTSMYLCASSSNSGRPTSTDTQYFGPGTRLTVL.

Points on this clone: Other DNA sequences from this sample encode an identical CDR3 as well. The V call is TRBV5-1, the J call TRBJ2-7; D may be TRBD1 (6 bases). Per the germline V gene, CDR1 is SGHRS and CDR2 is YFSETQ. V was cut by 3 bases and J by 3 bases, with 7 bases left in between. This CDR3 comprises 12 residues. CDR3 sequence reads: CASSSDSYEQYF. CDR3 DNA sequence: TGCGCCAGCAGCTCGGACAGCTACGAGCAGTACTTC.

This chain uses TRBV11-2 with TRBJ2-1; D gene ambiguous. V dropped 4 bases and J dropped 1 base, with 5 bases sitting between them. CDR3 length: 13 amino acids. Germline values: CDR1 SGHAT, CDR2 FQNNGV. The DNA for the CDR3 is TGTGCCAGCAGCTCAGGATCCTACAATGAGCAGTTCTTC. It is translated as CASSSGSYNEQFF.

This chain links TRBV28 with TRBJ1-2; TRBD1 aligns across 7 bases. V dropped 5 bases and J dropped 5; count of bases not matched to a gene: 14. CDR3 length: 16 amino acids. Germline assignment: CDR1 MDHEN and CDR2 SYDVKM. This CDR3 reads CASSKATGKRDYGYTF. DNA of the CDR3: TGTGCCAGCAGTAAAGCGACAGGGAAACGCGATTATGGCTACACCTTC.

In regard to this clone: One end of the junction does not line up with germline, which may come from a read error. The chain couples TRBV7-7 to TRBJ1-4, with D hard to call. The V gene's germline CDR1 is SSHAT and CDR2 FNYEAQ (reference sequence). This CDR3 has 15 residues. The CDR3: CASSLTWSPNEKLFF. In nucleotides, the CDR3 is TGTGCTAGCAGCTTAACTTGGAGTCCTAATGAAAAACTGTTTTTT.

The CDR3 bases are TGTGCCAGCAGCGGTAGCCCCGGGACAAACTCCTACAATGAGCAGTTCTTC. Translated: CASSGSPGTNSYNEQFF. The rearrangement links TRBV9 to TRBJ2-1, with TRBD1 as a possible D gene (6 bases). The CDR3 spans 17 residues. CDR1 is SGDLS, CDR2 YYNGEE, per germline. The V end was cut by 3 bases, the J end by 0 bases, with 16 bases between.

The chain couples TRBV5-4 to TRBJ2-2, with D tentatively TRBD2 (5 bases). Germline V gene lookup returns CDR1 SGHNT and CDR2 YYREEE (reference sequence). The V and J ends lost 4 bases and 2 bases respectively, with 15 bases between them. The CDR3 is 16 residues long. CDR3 loop: CASSALDGANTGELFF. In DNA, the CDR3 is TGTGCCAGCAGCGCACTAGACGGAGCAAACACCGGGGAGCTGTTTTTT.

The CDR3 region is CASDRVNNQPQHF. The CDR3 DNA follows: TGTGCCAGCGACAGGGTAAACAATCAGCCCCAGCATTTT. J is TRBJ1-5 and V is TRBV28; 7 bases line up with TRBD1. Germline CDR1 and CDR2: MDHEN and SYDVKM. The CDR3 is made up of 13 amino acids. Germline trimming cut 8 bases from V and 3 bases from J; bases unmatched to any gene: 4.

This chain connects TRBV27 to TRBJ2-2, with 9 bases lining up with TRBD1. The germline CDR1 and CDR2 sequences are MNHEY and SMNVEV (reference sequence). The CDR3 has 14 residues. J was trimmed by 1 base and V by 6 bases; bases with no gene match: 0. The CDR3 sequence: CASRGQGNTGELFF. Written as DNA, the CDR3 is TGTGCCAGCAGGGGACAGGGGAACACCGGGGAGCTGTTTTTT.

The chain combines TRBV5-4 with TRBJ2-4; TRBD2 aligns across 11 bases. The CDR3 has 15 amino acids. J lost 9 bases, V lost 4 bases, and 9 bases had no gene match. CDR1 and CDR2 (germline): SGHNT, YYREEE (reference sequence). In DNA, the CDR3 is TGTGCCAGCAGCCCCGGGTCCCTAGCGGGGGGCATTCAGTACTTC. It codes for CASSPGSLAGGIQYF.

The rearrangement uses TRBV5-4 and TRBJ1-4, with TRBD1 matching 7 bases. Germline-derived CDR1 and CDR2 are SGHNT and YYREEE (reference sequence). The CDR3 sequence is 15 residues long. Trimming took 3 bases from V and 5 from J; bases not matched to a gene: 7. CDR3 nucleotide sequence: TGTGCCAGCAGCTATAAAGGGACAGCGAATGAAAAACTGTTTTTT. It is translated as CASSYKGTANEKLFF.

The genes are TRBV9 and TRBJ2-3, with a weak D call TRBD2 (5 bases). The V end lost 3 bases, the J end lost 0 bases, and 11 bases lay between the germline ends. Germline loops: CDR1 SGDLS, CDR2 YYNGEE. This CDR3 comprises 15 residues. The CDR3 DNA reads TGTGCCAGCAGCGAAACGGGCGGGAGCACAGATACGCAGTATTTT. Amino acids: CASSETGGSTDTQYF.

This clone was detected a few times. This chain connects TRBV6-4 to TRBJ2-2; D is possibly TRBD2 (6 bases). Germline loops: CDR1 MRHNA, CDR2 SNTAGT. The CDR3 extends over 14 amino acids. V was shortened by 2 bases and J by 2 bases, with 6 bases between the two germline ends. CDR3 sequence (DNA): TGTGCCAGCAGTGACGGGACTAACACCGGGGAGCTGTTTTTT. Translation: CASSDGTNTGELFF.

The chain links TRBV29-1 to TRBJ2-1, with a possible D match to TRBD1 (5 bases). This CDR3 has 13 residues. The ends were cut back, 3 bases at V and 6 bases at J, with 12 bases in the middle. Germline V gene sequence: CDR1 SQVTM, CDR2 ANQGSEA. CDR3 DNA: TGCAGCGTTGATTCCAGGGAAGCCAATGAGCAGTTCTTC. It codes for CSVDSREANEQFF.

This chain uses TRBV10-3 with TRBJ2-3, with TRBD2 matching over 10 bases. From germline, CDR1 is ENHRY and CDR2 SYGVKD. This CDR3 has 16 residues. With 7 bases clipped from V and 0 bases from J, the junction kept 7 bases outside the gene matches. CDR3 protein: CAITGTSASSTDTQYF. As DNA, the CDR3 is TGTGCCATCACCGGGACTAGCGCCTCTAGCACAGATACGCAGTATTTT.

The V and J genes are TRBV11-2 and TRBJ2-3, with 8 bases lining up with TRBD2. The V gene end was trimmed by 5 bases and the J gene end by 1 base; junction bases not matched to a gene: 8. The CDR3 spans 16 residues. Germline V gene data show CDR1 as SGHAT and CDR2 as FQNNGV. CDR3 loop: CASSERTSGGTDTQYF. Written as DNA, the CDR3 is TGTGCCAGCAGCGAACGAACTAGCGGCGGCACAGATACGCAGTATTTT. Using reference TRBV11-2 and TRBJ2-3 for the parts outside the CDR3, the full variable domain is EAGVAQSPRYKIIEKRQSVAFWCNPISGHATLYWYQQILGQGPKLLIQFQNNGVVDDSQLPKDRFSAERLKGVDSTLKIQPAKLEDSAVYLCASSERTSGGTDTQYFGPGTRLTVL.

This rearrangement joins TRBV9 to TRBJ2-5; TRBD2 might be the D (6 bases). From germline, CDR1 is SGDLS and CDR2 YYNGEE. The CDR3 is 15 amino acids. V lost 0 bases and J 1 base, leaving 10 bases between the germline ends. In DNA, the CDR3 is TGTGCCAGCAGCGTAGACCGACTAGTCCAAGAGACCCAGTACTTC. Translation gives CASSVDRLVQETQYF.

V usage is TRBV4-3 and J usage is TRBJ2-1; 13 bases map to TRBD2. CDR1 is LGHNA and CDR2 is YSLEER in the germline V gene. With V trimmed by 0 bases and J by 9 bases, 8 bases remained unmatched. The CDR3 runs 17 residues. The CDR3 sequence is CASSQDRSLAGGFEQFF. The CDR3 region has the DNA TGCGCCAGCAGCCAAGATCGATCACTAGCGGGAGGGTTTGAGCAGTTCTTC.

The J gene is TRBJ2-1, the V gene TRBV6-5, with 11 bases aligning to TRBD2. CDR1 MNHEY and CDR2 SVGAGI come from the germline V gene. V lost 6 bases to trimming and J lost 7 bases; unmatched junction nucleotides: 5. The CDR3 totals 14 residues. The CDR3 is CASRVAGGPNEQFF. In DNA, the CDR3 is TGTGCCAGCAGGGTAGCGGGAGGGCCAAATGAGCAGTTCTTC.

This chain joins TRBV6-1 and TRBJ2-3; the D gene is possibly TRBD2 (7 bases). Trimming stripped 10 bases from V and 2 bases from J, with 19 bases between. The germline V gene encodes CDR1 MNHNS and CDR2 SASEGT. The CDR3 runs 15 residues. CDR3 residues: CAIRSGAGHTDTQYF. The DNA of the CDR3 is TGTGCCATCCGTTCGGGAGCGGGACACACAGATACGCAGTATTTT.

The V call is TRBV6-5, the J call TRBJ2-1, with D uncertain. V was trimmed by 7 bases and J by 7 bases, leaving 11 bases between them. This CDR3 is built from 12 residues. Germline-derived CDR1 and CDR2 are MNHEY and SVGAGI. This CDR3 reads CASIGGRNEQFF. CDR3 sequence (DNA): TGTGCCAGCATTGGCGGAAGAAATGAGCAGTTCTTC.

Here the CDR3 DNA reads TGTGCCAGCAGTTCTCCCGGGACTACTTACAATGAGCAGTTCTTC. This gives the protein CASSSPGTTYNEQFF. The V and J genes are TRBV27 and TRBJ2-1, with 7 bases identical to TRBD2. The CDR3 length is 15 residues. CDR1 and CDR2 (germline): MNHEY, SMNVEV (reference sequence). The junction had 7 bases not matched to a gene; V was cut back by 4 bases and J by 4 bases.